Following are 4 T cell receptor beta chains from one sample sequenced in a study of graft-versus-host responses after intestinal transplantation. Repertoires were generated with immunoSEQ multiplex PCR, while TCRdb's copy carries only in-frame clones and drops some. This sample yields more than 80,000 clones, of which about nine tenths are seen a single time; 0.28% belongs to the top ten. Antigens of these TCRs are unknown. Sequences were derived from unstimulated CD4+ T cells sorted from spleen or lymph node cells, sampled before transplant. The source is a human donor who was the organ donor for an intestinal transplant.

The rearrangement joins TRBV6-5 to TRBJ2-5, with 9 bases matching TRBD1. This CDR3 region has 14 residues. Germline values: CDR1 MNHEY, CDR2 SVGAGI. J gave up 5 bases and V 6 bases, and 7 bases lay outside the gene matches. In DNA, the CDR3 is TGTGCCAGCAGCCGGGACAGGGTTTTGGAGACCCAGTACTTC. Its translation: CASSRDRVLETQYF.

This clone was found once. The CDR3 spells CASSFSGGGADTQYF. The CDR3 nucleotides read TGCGCCAGCAGCTTTTCCGGGGGAGGAGCAGATACGCAGTATTTT. V is TRBV5-1 and J is TRBJ2-3, with D perhaps TRBD2 (6 bases). Trimming cost V 2 bases and J 4 bases, with 14 bases left between them. Germline CDR1 and CDR2: SGHRS and YFSETQ. The CDR3 has 15 amino acids.

The V gene is TRBV19, the J gene TRBJ2-7; 9 bases line up with TRBD1. This CDR3 has 13 residues. V shed 4 bases, J shed 3 bases, and the junction held 1 base outside the gene matches. Per germline, CDR1 LNHDA and CDR2 SQIVND (reference sequence). The CDR3 region is CASSKGQGYEQYF. CDR3 nucleotide sequence: TGTGCCAGTAGTAAGGGACAGGGCTACGAGCAGTACTTC.

The J gene is TRBJ2-5, the V gene TRBV10-2, with a weak D call TRBD2 (5 bases). V was shortened by 4 bases and J by 2 bases, with 11 bases between the two germline ends. This CDR3 contains 14 residues. Germline V lookup: CDR1 WSHSY, CDR2 SAAADI. In nucleotides, the CDR3 is TGCGCCAGCAGTGTCGGAGGAGTGCAAGAGACCCAGTACTTC. This gives the protein CASSVGGVQETQYF.